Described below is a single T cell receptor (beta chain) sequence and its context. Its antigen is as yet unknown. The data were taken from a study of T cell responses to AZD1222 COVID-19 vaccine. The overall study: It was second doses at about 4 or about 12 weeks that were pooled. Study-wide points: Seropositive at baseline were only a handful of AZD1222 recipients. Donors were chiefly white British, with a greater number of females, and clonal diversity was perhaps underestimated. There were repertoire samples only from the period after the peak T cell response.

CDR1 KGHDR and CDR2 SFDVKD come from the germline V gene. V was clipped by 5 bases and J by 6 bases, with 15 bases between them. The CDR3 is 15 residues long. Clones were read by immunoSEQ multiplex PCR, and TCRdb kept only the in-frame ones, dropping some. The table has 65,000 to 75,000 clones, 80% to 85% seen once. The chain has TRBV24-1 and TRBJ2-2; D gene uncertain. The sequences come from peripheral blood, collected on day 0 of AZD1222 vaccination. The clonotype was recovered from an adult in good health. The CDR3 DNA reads TGTGCCACCAGTGGGTTTCAGACTCTGCCCGGGGAGCTGTTTTTT. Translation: CATSGFQTLPGELFF.